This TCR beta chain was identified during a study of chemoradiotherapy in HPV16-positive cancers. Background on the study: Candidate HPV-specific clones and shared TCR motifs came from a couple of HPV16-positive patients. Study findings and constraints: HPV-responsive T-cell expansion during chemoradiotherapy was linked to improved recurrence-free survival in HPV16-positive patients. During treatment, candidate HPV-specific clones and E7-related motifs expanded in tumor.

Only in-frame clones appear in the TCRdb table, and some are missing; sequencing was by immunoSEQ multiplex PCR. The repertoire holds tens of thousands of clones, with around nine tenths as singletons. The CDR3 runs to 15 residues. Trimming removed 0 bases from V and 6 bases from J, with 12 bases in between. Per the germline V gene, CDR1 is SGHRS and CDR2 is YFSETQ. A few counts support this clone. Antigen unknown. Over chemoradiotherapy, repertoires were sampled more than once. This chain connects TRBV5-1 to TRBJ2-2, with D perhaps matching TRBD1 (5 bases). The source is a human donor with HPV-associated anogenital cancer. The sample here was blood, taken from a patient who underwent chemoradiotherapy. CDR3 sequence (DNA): TGCGCCAGCAGCTTGGCTCCAGGGTTCGCCGGGGAGCTGTTTTTT. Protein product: CASSLAPGFAGELFF.